One sample yielded the 23 T cell receptor beta chains listed below, sequenced in a study of blood T cell repertoires in COVID-19 (TCRdb year 2020). Libraries were made using the immunoSEQ multiplex PCR assay. TCRdb took this table from immuneACCESS and kept in-frame rearrangements with V and J called. Such tables lack part of the clones; where checked against another copy, unresolved V genes explain under half of the gap, and the rest is unexplained. This sample holds approximately 230,000 clones; 80% to 90% were observed only once. The ten biggest clones cover about 2% of the sample. Material for sequencing was peripheral blood. The receptors here all came from a man younger than 45 who had recovered from COVID-19.

The chain combines TRBV19 with TRBJ1-2, with D hard to call. Germline CDR1 is LNHDA and CDR2 is SQIVND (reference sequence). The CDR3 has 15 amino acids. Trimming shortened V by 5 bases and J by 4 bases, and 17 bases separated the two germline ends. This chain's CDR3 is CASSFRKEEGYGYTF. The CDR3 DNA sequence: TGTGCCAGTAGTTTCCGCAAGGAGGAGGGCTATGGCTACACCTTC.

The V gene is TRBV7-9, the J gene TRBJ2-4; 8 bases match TRBD1. The germline CDR1 and CDR2 sequences are SEHNR and FQNEAQ (reference sequence). This CDR3 spans 14 amino acids. The V segment lost 5 bases and the J segment 6 bases; nucleotides outside the gene matches: 6. The CDR3: CASSRADRGNIQYF. The DNA of the CDR3 is TGTGCCAGCAGCCGAGCCGACAGGGGAAACATTCAGTACTTC.

This clone was seen only a few times. V usage is TRBV6-6 and J usage is TRBJ1-2; D is possibly TRBD1 (5 bases). This CDR3 is 14 amino acids long. Germline V gene lookup returns CDR1 MNHNY and CDR2 SVGAGI (reference sequence). Between the trimmed V and J ends, which lost 5 bases and 4 bases, there was a span of 14 bases. The CDR3 DNA sequence: TGTGCCAGCAGTCCGGGGGGAGACGTCTATGGCTACACCTTC. It is translated as CASSPGGDVYGYTF.

The V and J genes are TRBV2 and TRBJ2-7; 10 positions agree with TRBD1. Germline loops: CDR1 SNHLY, CDR2 FYNNEI. This CDR3 spans 14 amino acids. V shed 6 bases and J 7 bases; nucleotides not matched to a gene: 9. The CDR3 region has the DNA TGTGCCAGCAGCATCGGGACAGGGGTCTTGGAGCAGTACTTC. Translating gives CASSIGTGVLEQYF.

The rearrangement uses TRBV29-1 and TRBJ1-2; weak D call: TRBD1 (5 bases). The germline V gene has CDR1 SQVTM and CDR2 ANQGSEA. Trimming pared 4 bases from V and 6 bases from J, leaving 9 bases between. This CDR3 is 11 amino acids long. CDR3 region: CSVVLGHGYTF. The CDR3 DNA reads as TGCAGCGTTGTTCTGGGGCATGGCTACACCTTC.

This chain links TRBV7-2 with TRBJ2-1; possible D gene TRBD2, 6 bases. Trimming removed 6 bases from V and 1 base from J, with 16 bases in between. The CDR3 contains 16 residues. Germline lookup yields CDR1 SGHTA and CDR2 FQGNSA. Here the CDR3 DNA reads TGTGCCAGCAGTTCTCCCGGGACTTTTTCCTACAATGAGCAGTTCTTC. It specifies CASSSPGTFSYNEQFF.

The chain carries TRBV5-6 and TRBJ1-2, with 8 nucleotides matching TRBD1. The germline V gene encodes CDR1 SGHDT and CDR2 YYEEEE. Trimming took 4 bases from V and 5 from J; bases not matched to a gene: 4. This CDR3 is built from 13 residues. CDR3 amino acids: CASSQDRAYGYTF. The CDR3 bases are TGTGCCAGCAGCCAGGACAGGGCGTATGGCTACACCTTC.

The rearrangement links TRBV10-3 to TRBJ2-1; 9 positions match TRBD2. The V gene's germline CDR1 is ENHRY and CDR2 SYGVKD. The trim removed 0 bases at V and 4 bases at J, leaving 7 bases unmatched. This CDR3 contains 17 residues. CDR3: CAISESAGGRGYNEQFF. The CDR3 DNA reads as TGTGCCATCAGTGAGTCAGCTGGCGGGAGGGGTTACAATGAGCAGTTCTTC.

The chain combines TRBV21-1 with TRBJ2-7; TRBD1, the D gene given by the table, was not confirmed from the DNA. TRBV21-1 is described as a pseudogene. The CDR3 is 15 residues long. The CDR3 nucleotides read TGTGCCAGCAGCAATCATGGGACAGGGGCCGGCGAGCAGTACTTC. It specifies CASSNHGTGAGEQYF.

The chain combines TRBV5-4 with TRBJ1-2, with a weak D call TRBD1 (5 bases). The CDR3 spans 15 residues. Trimming left V 5 bases short and J 3 bases short, with 17 bases between. The V gene's germline CDR1 is SGHNT and CDR2 YYREEE (reference sequence). CDR3 sequence reads: CASRGGPGMDYGYTF. CDR3 bases: TGTGCCAGCAGGGGGGGTCCGGGCATGGACTATGGCTACACCTTC.

The rearrangement joins TRBV15 to TRBJ2-7; D gene uncertain. The CDR3 totals 15 residues. The V and J ends lost 0 bases and 2 bases respectively, with 11 bases between them. From germline, CDR1 is LNHNV and CDR2 YYDKDF (reference sequence). In DNA, the CDR3 is TGTGCCACCAGCAGAGAGCACAGATCAGCCTACGAGCAGTACTTC. Its translation: CATSREHRSAYEQYF.

This clone was observed a single time. The rearrangement uses TRBV18 and TRBJ2-7; 7 bases match TRBD2. The germline V gene encodes CDR1 KGHSH and CDR2 LQKENI. J lost 5 bases, V lost 8 bases, and 6 bases had no gene match. This CDR3 contains 12 residues. The chain's CDR3 is CASVGSGNEQYF. The CDR3 nucleotides are TGTGCCAGCGTAGGAAGCGGGAACGAGCAGTACTTC.

The CDR3 here is CASSTLTSASSYEQYF. The CDR3, as DNA: TGTGCCAGCAGCACCCTGACTAGCGCTTCCTCCTACGAGCAGTACTTC. This sequence joins TRBV5-6 and TRBJ2-7, with 8 bases fitting TRBD2. The CDR3 runs 16 residues. V was clipped by 4 bases and J by 0 bases; unmatched bases: 9. Germline-derived CDR1 and CDR2 are SGHDT and YYEEEE.

The J gene is TRBJ2-5, the V gene TRBV19; 14 bases agree with TRBD2. Germline-derived CDR1 and CDR2 are LNHDA and SQIVND (reference sequence). After removal of 4 bases from V and 5 bases from J, the junction contained 6 bases not matched to a gene. This CDR3 comprises 16 residues. The CDR3 is CASSNPGLAGEETQYF. The DNA of the CDR3 is TGTGCCAGTAGTAACCCGGGACTAGCGGGGGAGGAGACCCAGTACTTC. The whole variable domain, filled in from reference TRBV19 and TRBJ2-5, reads DGGITQSPKYLFRKEGQNVTLSCEQNLNHDAMYWYRQDPGQGLRLIYYSQIVNDFQKGDIAEGYSVSREKKESFPLTVTSAQKNPTAFYLCASSNPGLAGEETQYFGPGTRLLVL.

CDR3 in amino acids: CASNWGGGDGYTF. CDR3 coding DNA: TGTGCCAGCAACTGGGGGGGCGGGGATGGCTACACCTTC. The chain links TRBV28 to TRBJ1-2, with D possibly TRBD1 on 6 matching bases. The CDR3 runs 13 residues. In germline, CDR1 is MDHEN, CDR2 SYDVKM. Trimming removed 7 bases from V and 6 bases from J, with 15 bases in between.

This chain connects TRBV27 to TRBJ1-1; D is ambiguous. The CDR3 runs to 14 residues. V lost 2 bases to trimming and J lost 0 bases, with 7 bases between them. CDR1 MNHEY and CDR2 SMNVEV come from the germline V gene (reference sequence). The CDR3 coding sequence is TGTGCCAGCAGTTTAGCCACAGTGAACACTGAAGCTTTCTTT. Residues: CASSLATVNTEAFF.

This clone is a singleton in its sample. The rearrangement joins TRBV6-1 to TRBJ1-5; possible D gene TRBD1, 6 bases. CDR1 and CDR2 (germline): MNHNS, SASEGT. This CDR3 spans 17 amino acids. V was clipped by 4 bases and J by 9 bases, with 25 bases between them. CDR3 DNA sequence: TGTGCCAGCAGTGCAATACAACAGGGAGTCAGCCACCCGCCCCAGCATTTT. Protein sequence: CASSAIQQGVSHPPQHF.

The rearrangement links TRBV23-1 to TRBJ2-3; 8 bases map to TRBD1. TRBV23-1 is labeled an ORF, and its function is uncertain. The V and J ends lost 10 bases and 10 bases, in that order; junction bases with no gene match: 16. The CDR3 consists of 14 residues. CDR3 in amino acids: CATIGQGSARAQYF. In DNA form, the CDR3 reads TGCGCCACCATAGGACAGGGATCGGCCCGGGCGCAGTATTTT.

This clone occurred once. V gene TRBV6-5 combines with J gene TRBJ2-5, with 8 bases lining up with TRBD2. The CDR3 sequence is 14 residues long. V shed 2 bases, J shed 3 bases, and the junction held 2 bases outside the gene matches. The germline CDR1 and CDR2 sequences are MNHEY and SVGAGI. DNA of the CDR3: TGTGCCAGCAGTTACGGACTAGCTGAAGAGACCCAGTACTTC. It codes for CASSYGLAEETQYF.

The J gene is TRBJ1-4, the V gene TRBV7-9; weak D call: TRBD1 (5 bases). V lost 8 bases and J 0 bases, leaving 19 bases between the germline ends. There are 17 residues in the CDR3. CDR1 is SEHNR, CDR2 FQNEAQ, per germline (reference sequence). The CDR3 sequence: CASADTGSPATNEKLFF. The CDR3 DNA follows: TGTGCCAGCGCGGATACAGGATCTCCTGCAACTAATGAAAAACTGTTTTTT.

This chain connects TRBV3-1 (or the pseudogene TRBV3-2) to TRBJ1-2; D is possibly TRBD1 (5 bases). CDR1 is LGHDT, CDR2 YNNKEL, per germline (reference sequence). Between the trimmed V and J ends, which lost 4 bases and 7 bases, there was a span of 13 bases. The CDR3 spans 13 residues. The CDR3 sequence: CASSLGGIGGYTF. For the CDR3, the DNA is TGTGCCAGCAGCCTCGGGGGAATTGGTGGCTACACCTTC.

The CDR3 DNA sequence: TGCGCCAGCAGCTTCGGTCGGGCAGGGCGAAGATACGAGCAGTACTTC. It codes for CASSFGRAGRRYEQYF. The J gene is TRBJ2-7, the V gene TRBV5-1; TRBD1 is a possible D gene (5 bases). Germline CDR1 SGHRS, CDR2 YFSETQ. V gave up 2 bases and J gave up 4 bases, with 19 bases separating them. This CDR3 spans 16 amino acids.

The V call is TRBV19, the J call TRBJ1-1; 10 positions match TRBD1. CDR3 size: 15 residues. The germline V gene encodes CDR1 LNHDA and CDR2 SQIVND (reference sequence). V was pared by 4 bases and J by 4 bases, with 6 bases of the junction left unmatched. The CDR3 region has the DNA TGTGCCAGTAGTACGCGACAGGGGGCAGGCACTGAAGCTTTCTTT. Protein product: CASSTRQGAGTEAFF.